This entry describes one TCR beta chain. This clonotype was counted a few times. Its antigen specificity is not known. No base qualities exist here, and no much larger clone lies one base off it. The treatment or condition label here, explained by the study, means: live attenuated yellow fever vaccine strain. A standard Ficoll-Paque protocol was used to isolate PBMCs from peripheral blood. CD4 and CD8 T-cell fractions were isolated with Dynabeads CD4 and CD8 positive selection kits. TriZol was used to extract RNA from bulk PBMCs, from CD4 and CD8 fractions, and from dextramer-positive and dextramer-negative fractions. The entry originates in a study of T cells after yellow fever vaccination (dated 2019 in TCRdb). At the level of the whole study: The SMART-Seq v4 Ultra Low Input RNA kit was used to prepare libraries from fractions with low cell numbers. Two healthy male donors made up the cohort, one aged 18 to 29 years and the other aged 30 to 40 years. To follow T-cell clones before and after both primary and booster YFV17D yellow fever vaccination, bulk TCR alpha and beta repertoires underwent longitudinal sequencing. Blood samples were taken at several timepoints before and after primary and secondary immunization, and bulk PBMC replicates and cell subsets were isolated. Points the paper makes about the study in general: Computational filtering was needed because FACS-sorted repertoires could contain abundant contaminating clonotypes from the bulk population. A small share of clonotypes occurred in both CD4 and CD8 compartments, likely arising from convergent recombination. Compared with the primary T-cell response, the secondary T-cell response was weaker but faster, peaking on day 5 rather than day 15. Most clones expanded after primary vaccination were re-detected after the booster (around 96% of CD4 and around nine tenths of CD8), suggesting broad memory maintenance. Because only a couple of donors were included in the study, the extent to which the findings can be generalized is limited.

TCR cDNA was made using 5'RACE template switching, a step that added a universal primer site and unique molecular identifiers. cDNA synthesis was primed from both the TCR alpha and TCR beta constant segments. Two PCR steps were used to amplify libraries, with sample barcodes and sequencing adapters being added in the second step. Libraries were sequenced on Illumina HiSeq 2500 (2x100 bp) or NovaSeq (2x150 bp). The published analysis was carried out like this. MIGEC handled demultiplexing of reads and collapsing into UMI consensus sequences, while MiXCR performed V(D)J alignment. Vaccine-responding clonotypes were defined with edgeR using replicate PBMC samples, requiring FDR below 0.01 and a log2 fold change above 5 up to day 15. Bulk clonotypes were assigned CD4 or CD8 identity according to which sequenced CD4 or CD8 repertoire held them at higher abundance. The raw public data were reprocessed by TCRdb itself: fastp quality trimming at Q25, MiXCR clonotype calling, in-frame beta chains only. Rows matching on CDR3 protein sequence are summarized as one entry with the most common DNA and genes. TCRdb, not the authors, supplied the V and J calls. The sample table holds approximately 300,000 distinct CDR3 sequences, of which around 13% were seen once. Clones ranked in the top ten supply roughly 0.5% of the sample.

The input for sequencing was CD4+ T cells sorted from PBMCs, taken 45 days after the yellow fever booster vaccination. The source is a man in his thirties or forties who received the YFV17D yellow fever vaccine.

The CDR3 reads as follows: CASSHQGSGTEAFF. The nucleotide sequence reads as follows: TGTGCCAGCAGCCATCAGGGAAGCGGCACTGAAGCTTTCTTT. This receptor chain uses TRBV3-1 and TRBJ1-1; the D gene is possibly TRBD1, with 5 bases matching. The germline ends are 12 bases apart after V is trimmed by 3 bases and J by 4 bases. The CDR3 measures 14 amino acids from cysteine to phenylalanine. Only the CDR3 DNA is retained, 42 bases long and in frame from the first base. Based on the germline V gene (reference sequence), the CDR1 and CDR2 sequences are LGHDT and YNNKEL.